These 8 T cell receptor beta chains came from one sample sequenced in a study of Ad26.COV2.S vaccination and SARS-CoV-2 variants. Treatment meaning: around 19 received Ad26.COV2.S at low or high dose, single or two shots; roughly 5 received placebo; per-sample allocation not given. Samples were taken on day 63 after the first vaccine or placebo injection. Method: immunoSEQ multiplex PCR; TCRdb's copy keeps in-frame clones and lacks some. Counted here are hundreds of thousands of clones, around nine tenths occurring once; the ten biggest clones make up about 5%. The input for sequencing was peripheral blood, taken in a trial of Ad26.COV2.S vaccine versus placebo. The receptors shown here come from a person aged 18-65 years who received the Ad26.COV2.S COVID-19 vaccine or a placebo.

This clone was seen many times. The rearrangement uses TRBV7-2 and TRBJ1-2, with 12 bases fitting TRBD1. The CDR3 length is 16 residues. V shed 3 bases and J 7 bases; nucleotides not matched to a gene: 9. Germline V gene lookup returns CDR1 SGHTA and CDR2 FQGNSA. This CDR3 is CASSFSSGQGALGYTF. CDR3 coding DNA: TGTGCCAGCAGCTTCTCCTCGGGACAGGGGGCCCTTGGCTACACCTTC.

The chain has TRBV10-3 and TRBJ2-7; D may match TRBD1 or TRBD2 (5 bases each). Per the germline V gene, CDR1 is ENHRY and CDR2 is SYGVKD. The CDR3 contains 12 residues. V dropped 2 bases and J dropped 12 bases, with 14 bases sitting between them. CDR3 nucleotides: TGTGCCATCAGTGAGCCTCAGGGTCGGGGGTACTTC. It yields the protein CAISEPQGRGYF.

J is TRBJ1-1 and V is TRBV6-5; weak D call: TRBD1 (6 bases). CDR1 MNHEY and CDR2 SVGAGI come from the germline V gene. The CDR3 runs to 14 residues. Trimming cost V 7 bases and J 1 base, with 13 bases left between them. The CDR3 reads CASNRGGSNTEAFF. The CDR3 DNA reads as TGTGCCAGCAACCGGGGGGGCTCGAACACTGAAGCTTTCTTT.

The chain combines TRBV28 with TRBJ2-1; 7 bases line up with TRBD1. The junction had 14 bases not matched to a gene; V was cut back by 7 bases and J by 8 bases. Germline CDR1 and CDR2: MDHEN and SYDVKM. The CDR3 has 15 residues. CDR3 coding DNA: TGTGCCAGCACCCCTGAGGGGGCAGGGCTTTATGAGCAGTTCTTC. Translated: CASTPEGAGLYEQFF.

The CDR3 nucleotides read TGTGCCAGCAGCCAAGTAGTTCAGGAGAGCAATCAGCCCCAGCATTTT. Encoded protein: CASSQVVQESNQPQHF. The J gene is TRBJ1-5, the V gene TRBV3-1 (or the pseudogene TRBV3-2); D call uncertain. Trimming removed 1 base at V and 1 base at J, with 11 bases between. The CDR3 runs 16 residues. Germline V gene sequence: CDR1 LGHDT, CDR2 YNNKEL (reference sequence).

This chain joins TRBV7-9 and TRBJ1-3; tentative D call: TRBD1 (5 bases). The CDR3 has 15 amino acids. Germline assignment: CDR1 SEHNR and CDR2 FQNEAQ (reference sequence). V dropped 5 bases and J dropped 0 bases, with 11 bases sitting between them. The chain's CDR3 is CASSATGSSGNTIYF. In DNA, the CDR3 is TGTGCCAGCAGCGCTACAGGCTCCTCTGGAAACACCATATATTTT.

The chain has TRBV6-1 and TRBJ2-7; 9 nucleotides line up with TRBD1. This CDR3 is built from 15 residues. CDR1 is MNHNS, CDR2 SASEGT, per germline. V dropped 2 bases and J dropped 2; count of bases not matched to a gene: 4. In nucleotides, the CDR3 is TGTGCCAGCAGTGAATGGGGGACAGGGACCTACGAGCAGTACTTC. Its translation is CASSEWGTGTYEQYF.

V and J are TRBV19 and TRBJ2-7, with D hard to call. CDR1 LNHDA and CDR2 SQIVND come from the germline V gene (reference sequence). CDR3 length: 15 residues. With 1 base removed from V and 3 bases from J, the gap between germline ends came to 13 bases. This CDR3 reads CASSIVVRNYYEQYF. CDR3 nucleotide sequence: TGTGCCAGTAGTATAGTGGTAAGAAACTACTACGAGCAGTACTTC.